This T cell receptor (beta chain) was observed in a study of blood T cell repertoires in COVID-19. Study background: PBMCs, B-cell-depleted T cells, or T cells provided the cDNA or gDNA that made up the material.

The germline V and J ends were trimmed by 5 bases and 5 bases, with 12 bases remaining between them. The CDR3 has 14 residues. Germline CDR1 MNHEY, CDR2 SVGEGT. Authors' processing steps: Reference gene primer amplification gave estimated nucleated cell counts. Clones were read by immunoSEQ multiplex PCR, and TCRdb kept only the in-frame ones, dropping some. The V and J calls and clone size come from that table; D and trimming were worked out from the DNA. The data show roughly 200,000 clones, approximately 88% seen once. The gene calls are TRBV6-2 or TRBV6-3 and TRBJ2-2, with D perhaps TRBD2 (6 bases). The sequence came from a man between 18 and 29 years old with acute COVID-19. Input material: PBMCs or T cells enriched from blood (not recorded which). The CDR3 coding sequence is TGTGCCAGCAGTCCGATCCTAGCGACCGGGGAGCTGTTTTTT. Its translation is CASSPILATGELFF.